The source of this TCR beta chain is a study of cytomegalovirus exposure and HLA in healthy donors. General study points: A later analysis revealed that TCR association rates differed between HLA loci, peaking at DRB1 and bottoming out at HLA-C. Roughly uniform sequencing depth across donors was assumed, possibly incorrectly.

Trimming shortened V by 2 bases and J by 6 bases, and 11 bases separated the two germline ends. Looked up from germline, CDR1 is SGHNT and CDR2 is YYREEE (reference sequence). The CDR3 spans 13 residues. Regarding donors, all were healthy bone marrow donors. While unrecorded immune exposures were likely, the donors were nominally healthy when sampled. The PCR was carried out with 60 Vbeta primers and 13 Jbeta primers. TCRdb's table, derived via immunoSEQ multiplex PCR, lists solely in-frame clones and lacks some. The table for this sample gives 100,000 to 150,000 clones. About this clone: Its specificity is unknown.

The V call is TRBV5-4, the J call TRBJ1-2, with D possibly being TRBD1 (6 bases). The receptor was derived from a man younger than 40 in good health and CMV-seronegative. The specimen was PBMCs. CDR3 loop: CASSFRGGHGYTF. CDR3 bases: TGTGCCAGCAGCTTCAGGGGAGGGCATGGCTACACCTTC.